This TCR beta chain was found in a study of T cells in Graves' hyperthyroidism and ophthalmopathy. Germline assignment: CDR1 LGHNA and CDR2 YNFKEQ. The CDR3 is 16 residues long. With 0 bases removed from V and 4 bases from J, the gap between germline ends came to 15 bases. Researchers took RNA transcripts and amplified the TCR beta CDR3 regions from them. An initial round of RT-PCR targeting the TCR CDR3 relied on the HTBI primer set. TCRdb reprocessed the multiplex PCR reads via MiXCR and lists one record per CDR3 protein. The sample holds 150,000 or so distinct CDR3 sequences, 9.4% seen once. Hyperthyroidism was newly diagnosed in patients aged 18 to 65 (duration under 2 months). Pregnant or lactating patients were excluded, as were those with uncontrolled infection or other autoimmune disease.

The source material was blood. The J gene is TRBJ1-2, the V gene TRBV4-2; TRBD1 might be the D (6 bases). This receptor was obtained from a woman younger than 35 with Graves' hyperthyroidism that later progressed to Graves' ophthalmopathy. DNA of the CDR3: TGTGCCAGCAGCCAAGAAGGGACTGGGGGCAGCTATGGCTACACCTTC. Residues: CASSQEGTGGSYGYTF.